This T cell receptor (beta chain) appears in the sequencing data of a study of blood T cell repertoires in COVID-19. Profiled with immunoSEQ multiplex PCR; TCRdb holds only in-frame clones, not every one. Altogether some 130,000 clones are present, under 90% being singletons, with the ten largest covering roughly 2.3%. The length of the CDR3 is 15 residues. The germline gives CDR1 SGHVS, CDR2 FNYEAQ. V was pared by 5 bases and J by 1 base, with 3 bases of the junction left unmatched. This receptor was taken from a man aged 40-49 years with acute COVID-19. Sequencing input: PBMCs or T cells enriched from blood (not recorded which). The V and J genes are TRBV7-6 and TRBJ2-2; 8 nucleotides line up with TRBD1. CDR3: CASSPGTGNTGELFF. The CDR3 DNA reads as TGTGCCAGCAGCCCCGGGACAGGGAACACCGGGGAGCTGTTTTTT.